The source of this TCR beta chain is a study of cytomegalovirus exposure and HLA in healthy donors. Looking at the study overall: The Caucasian-associated ancestry cluster held 65% to 85% of 300 to 450 genotyped donors. Study-level results: Reportedly, diagnosis of cytomegalovirus status by the classifier showed high specificity and sensitivity. CMV serostatus was the only recorded immune exposure for donors.

Concerning this clone itself: Its specificity is unknown.

Researchers ran the PCR with 60 Vbeta and 13 Jbeta primers. Original methodology: In a later analysis, 70 million to 80 million unique TCR beta chains included roughly 11 million shared by two or more donors. Sequencing used immunoSEQ multiplex PCR; TCRdb keeps in-frame clones, though not all of them. The DNA was the basis for D and trimming; V, J and clone size are from that table. The repertoire table contains roughly 100,000 clones. CDR1 and CDR2 (germline): SEHNR, FQNEAQ (reference sequence). This CDR3 spans 14 amino acids. Trimming took 5 bases from V and 4 from J; bases not matched to a gene: 7.

The TCR originated in a man between 40 and 49 years old in good health and CMV-seronegative. Sequenced: PBMCs. The chain employs TRBV7-9 and TRBJ2-7; 8 bases are a match to TRBD1. CDR3 in amino acids: CASSSRDRTYEQYF. DNA for the CDR3: TGTGCCAGCAGCAGCCGGGACAGGACTTACGAGCAGTACTTC. Supplemented by reference TRBV7-9 and TRBJ2-7, the full variable domain reads DTGVSQNPRHKITKRGQNVTFRCDPISEHNRLYWYRQTLGQGPEFLTYFQNEAQLEKSRLLSDRFSAERPKGSFSTLEIQRTEQGDSAMYLCASSSRDRTYEQYFGPGTRLTVT.